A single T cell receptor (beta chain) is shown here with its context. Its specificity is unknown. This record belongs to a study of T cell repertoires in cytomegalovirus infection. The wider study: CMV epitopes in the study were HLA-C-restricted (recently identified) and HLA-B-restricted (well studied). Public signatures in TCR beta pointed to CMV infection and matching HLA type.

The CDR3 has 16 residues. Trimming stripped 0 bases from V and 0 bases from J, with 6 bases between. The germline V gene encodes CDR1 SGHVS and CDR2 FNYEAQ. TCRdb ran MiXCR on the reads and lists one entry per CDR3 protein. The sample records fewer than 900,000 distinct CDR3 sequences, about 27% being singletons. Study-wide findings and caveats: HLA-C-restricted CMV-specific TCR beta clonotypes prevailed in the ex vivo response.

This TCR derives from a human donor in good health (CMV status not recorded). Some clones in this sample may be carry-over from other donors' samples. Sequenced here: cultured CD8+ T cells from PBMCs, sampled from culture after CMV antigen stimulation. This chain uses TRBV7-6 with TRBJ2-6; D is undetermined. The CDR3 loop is CASSLAPASGANVLTF. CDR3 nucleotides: TGTGCCAGCAGCTTAGCGCCGGCCTCTGGGGCCAACGTCCTGACTTTC.